Below are 5 T cell receptor beta chains sequenced from a single sample in a study of blood T cell repertoires in COVID-19. The data were produced by immunoSEQ multiplex PCR, yet TCRdb's version contains in-frame clones alone and is incomplete. The sample holds 25,000 to 30,000 clones, 80% to 90% seen once. Material: peripheral blood. The receptors shown here come from a woman of 80 years or more with COVID-19, enrolled during active disease.

The chain uses TRBV2 and TRBJ1-1; TRBD1 is a possible D gene (6 bases). Trimming shortened V by 5 bases and J by 4 bases, and 14 bases separated the two germline ends. Germline V gene lookup returns CDR1 SNHLY and CDR2 FYNNEI. The CDR3 is made up of 14 amino acids. The CDR3 region is CASSLQGWGTEAFF. CDR3 nucleotide sequence: TGTGCCAGCAGTCTACAGGGTTGGGGCACTGAAGCTTTCTTT.

The gene calls are TRBV30 and TRBJ2-7, with 8 bases identical to TRBD1. J gave up 2 bases and V 0 bases, and 3 bases lay outside the gene matches. This CDR3 contains 14 residues. The V gene's germline CDR1 is GTSNPN and CDR2 SVGIG (reference sequence). Here the CDR3 reads CAWSVNRGAYEQYF. The CDR3 DNA follows: TGTGCCTGGAGTGTAAACAGGGGGGCCTACGAGCAGTACTTC.

The chain carries TRBV5-1 and TRBJ1-5; D call uncertain. The CDR3 contains 14 residues. V lost 0 bases and J lost 5, with 9 bases in between. Germline V gives CDR1 SGHRS, CDR2 YFSETQ. The CDR3 is CASSLGNSDQPQHF. DNA for the CDR3: TGCGCCAGCAGCTTGGGTAATTCGGATCAGCCCCAGCATTTT.

The chain couples TRBV6-4 to TRBJ2-3, with TRBD2 identical over 10 bases. Losses at the gene ends were 6 bases for V and 6 bases for J; bases not matched to a gene: 6. The CDR3 consists of 14 residues. The germline gives CDR1 MRHNA, CDR2 SNTAGT. The CDR3 DNA is TGTGCCAGCAGCCCTAGCGGGGGTCACGATACGCAGTATTTT. This translates into CASSPSGGHDTQYF.

This chain uses TRBV7-8 with TRBJ2-1, with 10 bases identical to TRBD1. V lost 5 bases, J lost 6 bases, and 7 bases stayed unmatched. The CDR3 has 15 residues. CDR1 and CDR2 (germline): SGHVS, FQNEAQ. CDR3 sequence (DNA): TGTGCCAGCAGCCCCGGGACAGGGGCGTTCAATGAGCAGTTCTTC. Translation: CASSPGTGAFNEQFF.